These T cell receptor beta chains were read from a single sample in a study of T cells in narcolepsy. Sequenced by immunoSEQ multiplex PCR; TCRdb stores in-frame clones only, minus some. The profile shows fewer than 35,000 clones, roughly 77% of them singletons. The specimen sequenced was CD45RA- memory CD4+ T cells from PBMCs. These receptors were obtained from a human donor with narcolepsy. The CDR3 runs from the conserved cysteine through the conserved F or W. A D gene is named only where the DNA matches it firmly.

j_call d_call v_call cdr3_aa
TRBJ2-1 - TRBV5-1 CASSLVLGAQYNEQFF
TRBJ2-4 - TRBV15 CATSRGRQKLKNIQYF
TRBJ2-1 TRBD2 TRBV14 CASSKRGGTSGRRTYNEQFF
TRBJ2-2 - TRBV10-1 CASSIQSNTGELFF
TRBJ2-5 TRBD2 TRBV5-4 CASSLLASGETQYF
TRBJ2-7 - TRBV29-1 CSVIVRREQYF
TRBJ2-1 - TRBV11-3 CASSSREYEQFF
TRBJ1-1 - TRBV28 CASSSTGGSTEAFF
TRBJ1-4 - TRBV6-1 CASSGGGSSTNEKLFF
TRBJ2-4 - TRBV6-1 CASSEGRQQLAKNIQYF
TRBJ2-5 TRBD2 TRBV9 CASSASGLALGEQYF
TRBJ1-2 - TRBV19 CASSPDSLYGYTF
TRBJ1-5 - TRBV10-3 CAIRGDSNQPQHF
TRBJ2-2 TRBD2 TRBV9 CASSARPGLAVTGELFF
TRBJ1-4 - TRBV19 CASSTQTAANEKLFF
TRBJ2-7 - TRBV10-2 CASSERDVRYEQYF
TRBJ1-4 - TRBV19 CASSIAGGGTNEKLFF
TRBJ1-1 - TRBV27 CASSSVNTEAFF
TRBJ1-2 TRBD1 TRBV27 CASSWGQGAPNYGYTF
TRBJ2-5 TRBD2 TRBV11-2 CASSPQGKLAAETQYF
TRBJ2-7 - TRBV6-5 CASSSGTNEQYF
TRBJ1-5 - TRBV28 CASNPRSNQPQHF
TRBJ2-5 - TRBV5-1 CASSTGPSSLETQYF
TRBJ2-3 - TRBV7-3 CASSLASRTDTQYF
TRBJ1-1 - TRBV9 CASSVEGAREAFF
TRBJ2-1 - TRBV5-5 CASSLFLVGNEQFF
TRBJ2-4 - TRBV2 CASSDYLVTGKNIQYF
TRBJ1-2 TRBD1 TRBV7-2 CASSPPPTGGYGYTF
TRBJ2-7 - TRBV6-1 CASSAGRGYEQYF
TRBJ1-1 - TRBV28 CAITIRTSREAFF
TRBJ1-2 - TRBV7-2 CASSLGPGGYTF
TRBJ2-7 TRBD1 TRBV11-2 CASSPRTGHEQYF
TRBJ1-2 - TRBV4-3 CASSQVFRGAEGYTF